The 32 T cell receptor beta chains below come from one sample, sequenced in a study of breast tumors, draining lymph nodes, adjacent tissues. TCRdb re-called the multiplex PCR reads through MiXCR, storing one row per CDR3 protein. Altogether roughly 70,000 distinct CDR3 sequences are present, around two fifths being singletons, with the ten largest covering 8.4%. The source material was breast tumor tissue. These receptors came from a female donor with breast cancer. Some clones in this sample may be carry-over from other donors' samples.

This chain joins TRBV9 and TRBJ2-1; D is unclear. V was clipped by 3 bases and J by 3 bases, with 16 bases between them. CDR1 and CDR2 from the germline V gene are SGDLS and YYNGEE. This CDR3 contains 16 residues. The DNA of the CDR3 is TGTGCCAGCAGCGAGTCCACGGGTCCCGGCTACAATGAGCAGTTCTTC. Translating it yields CASSESTGPGYNEQFF.

This clonotype was counted many times. The V and J genes are TRBV15 and TRBJ2-2, with TRBD1 matching over 9 bases. V trimming: 0 bases; J trimming: 5 bases; junction bases outside the gene matches: 4. Per the germline V gene, CDR1 is LNHNV and CDR2 is YYDKDF (reference sequence). This CDR3 region has 16 residues. CDR3 protein: CATSREQGALTGELFF. CDR3 sequence (DNA): TGTGCCACCAGCAGAGAACAGGGGGCGTTGACCGGGGAGCTGTTTTTT.

Details on this clonotype: In this CDR3 the conserved last residue, phenylalanine or tryptophan, is missing, so a read error is likely. It is unclear where the CDR3 begins or ends on the DNA, so no DNA is shown, and the CDR3 is as TCRdb lists it. The CDR3 here is CATTMIAGGLGPTVRLS. The V and J genes are TRBV25-1 and TRBJ2-6; TRBD2, the table's D call, was not compared with the DNA. Germline V CDR1 and CDR2: MGHDK, SYGVNS. Inclusive of both ends, the CDR3 amounts to 17 amino acids.

CDR3 nucleotide sequence: TGTGCCAGCAGAAGGACAACGGGAGGGTACACCGGGGAGCTGTTTTTT. Translated: CASRRTTGGYTGELFF. The J gene is TRBJ2-2, the V gene TRBV9; 8 bases agree with TRBD2. V was pared by 5 bases and J by 3 bases, with 9 bases of the junction left unmatched. In germline, CDR1 is SGDLS, CDR2 YYNGEE. The CDR3 extends over 16 amino acids.

This clonotype was seen many times. V and J are TRBV12-3 or TRBV12-4 and TRBJ2-4; 7 bases match TRBD2. V lost 6 bases to trimming and J lost 3 bases; unmatched junction nucleotides: 8. The CDR3 extends over 15 amino acids. The CDR3 DNA reads as TGTGCCAGCAGCGGGGGTGCGGGAGTCAAAAACATTCAGTACTTC. Translation: CASSGGAGVKNIQYF.

This clonotype has at least ten counts. This may be a read error: a much more frequent sequence differs by one nucleotide. This chain connects TRBV20-1 to TRBJ2-7; D may correspond to TRBD1 or TRBD2 (6 bases each). Germline V gene lookup returns CDR1 DFQATT and CDR2 SNEGSKA (reference sequence). Trimming cost V 0 bases and J 6 bases, with 15 bases left between them. This CDR3 comprises 14 residues. The CDR3 protein is CSARDGGSRSEQYF. The CDR3 nucleotides read TGCAGTGCTAGAGACGGGGGCAGCCGCTCCGAGCAGTACTTC.

Within the sample, this clonotype is medium-sized. The V and J genes are TRBV20-1 and TRBJ1-3, with D possibly being TRBD1 (5 bases). This CDR3 is built from 16 residues. Trimming cost V 6 bases and J 0 bases, with 18 bases left between them. Germline-derived CDR1 and CDR2 are DFQATT and SNEGSKA (reference sequence). CDR3 residues: CSALKRDAGSGNTIYF. DNA of the CDR3: TGCAGTGCGCTCAAGCGGGACGCCGGCTCTGGAAACACCATATATTTT.

This clonotype was observed at least ten times. This chain joins TRBV5-8 and TRBJ2-1; no clear D. The CDR3 has 11 residues. The germline CDR1 and CDR2 sequences are SGHTS and YDEGEE. Trimming left V 0 bases short and J 15 bases short, with 10 bases between. CDR3 residues: CASSLGDVRFF. CDR3 bases: TGTGCCAGCAGCTTGGGCGATGTGCGGTTCTTC.

The rearrangement links TRBV11-3 to TRBJ2-7; 9 nucleotides line up with TRBD1. This CDR3 has 15 residues. Germline V CDR1 and CDR2: SGHNT, YENEEA. With V trimmed by 3 bases and J by 5 bases, 8 bases remained unmatched. CDR3: CASSLAGTGYHEQYF. In DNA form, the CDR3 reads TGTGCCAGCAGCTTGGCCGGGACAGGGTACCACGAGCAGTACTTC.

This clonotype was detected only a few times. The V gene is TRBV27, the J gene TRBJ2-7; D perhaps matches TRBD1 (6 bases). V lost 8 bases and J 5 bases, leaving 22 bases between the germline ends. The CDR3 is made up of 15 amino acids. The germline CDR1 and CDR2 sequences are MNHEY and SMNVEV (reference sequence). DNA of the CDR3: TGTGCCAGCTCCCCAGGGGACACCCAGTACCACGAGCAGTACTTC. Protein product: CASSPGDTQYHEQYF.

The rearrangement links TRBV5-5 to TRBJ2-5; 8 bases are shared with TRBD1. The CDR3 is made up of 14 amino acids. The germline V gene encodes CDR1 SGHKS and CDR2 YYEKEE (reference sequence). Unmatched junction bases numbered 3, after V lost 2 bases and J lost 3 bases. CDR3 region: CASSLTGGKETQYF. The CDR3 nucleotides read TGTGCCAGCAGCTTAACAGGGGGGAAAGAGACCCAGTACTTC. Combining the CDR3 with reference TRBV5-5 and TRBJ2-5 gives the whole variable domain DAGVTQSPTHLIKTRGQQVTLRCSPISGHKSVSWYQQVLGQGPQFIFQYYEKEERGRGNFPDRFSARQFPNYSSELNVNALLLGDSALYLCASSLTGGKETQYFGPGTRLLVL.

The rearrangement uses TRBV7-2 and TRBJ1-1; possibly TRBD1 for D (6 bases). V was shortened by 6 bases and J by 1 base, with 15 bases between the two germline ends. There are 15 residues in the CDR3. Germline V gene data show CDR1 as SGHTA and CDR2 as FQGNSA. CDR3 protein: CASSSGGDPNTEAFF. The CDR3 nucleotides read TGTGCCAGCAGTTCCGGGGGCGACCCGAACACTGAAGCTTTCTTT.

This clonotype was picked up many times. The V gene is TRBV5-5, the J gene TRBJ2-1; possible D gene TRBD2, 5 bases. In germline, CDR1 is SGHKS, CDR2 YYEKEE (reference sequence). Trimming took off 7 bases at V and 9 bases at J, with 17 bases between the two ends. The CDR3 is 13 residues long. The CDR3 is CASGPSKSGEQFF. CDR3 nucleotides: TGTGCCAGCGGCCCTAGCAAGTCTGGTGAGCAGTTCTTC. The full variable domain, completed using reference TRBV5-5 and TRBJ2-1, is DAGVTQSPTHLIKTRGQQVTLRCSPISGHKSVSWYQQVLGQGPQFIFQYYEKEERGRGNFPDRFSARQFPNYSSELNVNALLLGDSALYLCASGPSKSGEQFFGPGTRLTVL.

This clonotype has at least ten counts. CDR3 residues: CASSPDRGYSPLHF. The DNA of the CDR3 is TGTGCCAGCAGCCCGGACAGGGGTTATTCACCCCTCCACTTT. The chain links TRBV7-2 to TRBJ1-6; 9 nucleotides agree with TRBD1. V dropped 5 bases and J dropped 8; count of bases not matched to a gene: 4. CDR1 and CDR2 (germline): SGHTA, FQGNSA. The CDR3 consists of 14 residues.

This clonotype is termed large (0.1 to 1%). This sequence joins TRBV29-1 and TRBJ2-1; D not certain. V was pared by 1 base and J by 9 bases, with 16 bases between. The CDR3 extends over 14 amino acids. The germline gives CDR1 SQVTM, CDR2 ANQGSEA. CDR3 sequence reads: CSVEGSTVLGEQFF. The CDR3 DNA is TGCAGCGTTGAAGGCTCCACTGTCCTTGGTGAGCAGTTCTTC.

The V gene is TRBV20-1, the J gene TRBJ2-3; 7 bases are a match to TRBD2. Unmatched junction bases numbered 2, after V lost 6 bases and J lost 5 bases. CDR1 and CDR2 (germline): DFQATT, SNEGSKA (reference sequence). CDR3 length: 11 amino acids. In DNA form, the CDR3 reads TGCAGTGCCCCGGGAGGAGATACGCAGTATTTT. Translating gives CSAPGGDTQYF.

The chain employs TRBV6-6 and TRBJ2-1; a possible D gene is TRBD1 (5 bases). V lost 11 bases, J lost 3 bases, and 17 bases lay in between. The CDR3 totals 14 residues. Germline CDR1 reads MNHNY; CDR2 reads SVGAGI (reference sequence). The CDR3 sequence: CAGNPTVLYNEQFF. The CDR3 DNA reads TGTGCCGGCAATCCGACAGTTCTCTACAATGAGCAGTTCTTC.

In its sample, this clonotype was seen many times. A read error may be the cause here, since a much bigger clone is one base away. The chain couples TRBV20-1 to TRBJ2-1; a weak D match, TRBD1 (5 bases). CDR3 size: 12 residues. Germline V gene lookup returns CDR1 DFQATT and CDR2 SNEGSKA (reference sequence). Here the CDR3 reads CSVRPQGNEPFF. The CDR3, as DNA: TGCAGTGTTCGCCCCCAGGGCAATGAGCCGTTCTTC.

The table lists this clonotype with a few counts. The genes are TRBV5-1 and TRBJ2-6, with TRBD1 matching over 10 bases. This CDR3 is built from 19 residues. With 2 bases clipped from V and 1 base from J, the junction kept 9 bases outside the gene matches. Germline lookup yields CDR1 SGHRS and CDR2 YFSETQ. The CDR3 nucleotides read TGCGCCAGCAGCTTTTACCGGGACAGGGGACTGTCTGGGGCCAACGTCCTGACTTTC. Its translation: CASSFYRDRGLSGANVLTF.

This chain links TRBV5-1 with TRBJ1-4, with TRBD1 as a possible D gene (5 bases). The CDR3 is 14 residues long. Germline CDR1 and CDR2: SGHRS and YFSETQ. Trimming left V 6 bases short and J 7 bases short, with 16 bases between. The CDR3 spells CASTLGTGGEKLFF. The CDR3 DNA follows: TGCGCCAGCACCCTCGGGACGGGAGGTGAAAAACTGTTTTTT. Full variable domain (outside the CDR3, taken from reference TRBV5-1 and TRBJ1-4): KAGVTQTPRYLIKTRGQQVTLSCSPISGHRSVSWYQQTPGQGLQFLFEYFSETQRNKGNFPGRFSGRQFSNSRSEMNVSTLELGDSALYLCASTLGTGGEKLFFGSGTQLSVL.

This clonotype showed up many times. This sequence joins TRBV6-5 and TRBJ2-7; TRBD1 is a possible D gene (5 bases). In germline, CDR1 is MNHEY, CDR2 SVGAGI. The CDR3 runs to 13 residues. V lost 10 bases and J lost 3, with 16 bases in between. CDR3 in amino acids: CATSFGAVYEQYF. CDR3 nucleotides: TGTGCCACCTCTTTTGGGGCGGTCTACGAGCAGTACTTC.

This clonotype was counted at least ten times. The gene calls are TRBV20-1 and TRBJ2-1, with 8 bases identical to TRBD2. CDR1 and CDR2 from the germline V gene are DFQATT and SNEGSKA (reference sequence). The CDR3 length is 15 residues. J gave up 7 bases and V 3 bases, and 11 bases lay outside the gene matches. Here the CDR3 reads CSASPAAGDINEQFF. The DNA for the CDR3 is TGCAGTGCTAGCCCGGCAGCGGGAGATATAAATGAGCAGTTCTTC.

This chain joins TRBV7-9 and TRBJ1-2; TRBD1 matches 10 bases. The CDR3 is made up of 14 amino acids. V lost 4 bases to trimming and J lost 5 bases; unmatched junction nucleotides: 4. Germline V gene data show CDR1 as SEHNR and CDR2 as FQNEAQ (reference sequence). The CDR3 region has the DNA TGTGCCAGCAGCTCCGGGACAGGGGTTTATGGCTACACCTTC. Its protein is CASSSGTGVYGYTF.

This clonotype has ten or more counts. J is TRBJ2-3 and V is TRBV6-4, with TRBD2 identical over 7 bases. Per the germline V gene, CDR1 is MRHNA and CDR2 is SNTAGT. The CDR3 is made up of 14 amino acids. After removal of 6 bases from V and 8 bases from J, the junction contained 11 bases not matched to a gene. For the CDR3, the DNA is TGTGCCAGCAGCCCCGGGGGGACGGACCTTACGCAGTATTTT. Its protein is CASSPGGTDLTQYF.

Turning to this clonotype: Without the conserved terminal phenylalanine or tryptophan, this CDR3 likely stems from a read error. The gene calls are TRBV7-9 and TRBJ2-2, with 10 positions matching TRBD1. The CDR3 is 14 residues long. Trimming removed 3 bases from V and 9 bases from J; junction bases left unmatched: 4. The germline V gene encodes CDR1 SEHNR and CDR2 FQNEAQ (reference sequence). The CDR3, as DNA: TGTGCCAGCAGCTTTCGGGACAGGGGCAGGGAGCTGTTTCTT. Encoded protein: CASSFRDRGRELFL.

This clonotype was recorded many times. The genes are TRBV9 and TRBJ2-5; D may match TRBD1 or TRBD2 (6 bases each). CDR1 is SGDLS and CDR2 is YYNGEE in the germline V gene. Trimming removed 0 bases from V and 5 bases from J, with 17 bases in between. CDR3 size: 16 residues. The CDR3: CASSVGQAGSGETQYF. CDR3 DNA sequence: TGTGCCAGCAGCGTAGGACAGGCGGGATCAGGGGAGACCCAGTACTTC.

The CDR3 nucleotides are TGTGCCAGCAGTCAACTAGTCCCCCGCACAGATACGCAGTTCTTC. Its translation: CASSQLVPRTDTQFF. The chain links TRBV7-8 to TRBJ2-1, with D tentatively TRBD2 (5 bases). V dropped 6 bases and J dropped 12 bases, with 24 bases sitting between them. Per the germline V gene, CDR1 is SGHVS and CDR2 is FQNEAQ. The CDR3 length is 15 residues.

This chain uses TRBV4-2 with TRBJ1-2; D might be TRBD1 (5 bases). The CDR3 runs 13 residues. CDR1 LGHNA and CDR2 YNFKEQ come from the germline V gene. The CDR3 reads CARPTGGGYGYTF. CDR3 nucleotides: TGTGCTAGGCCTACCGGGGGTGGCTATGGCTACACCTTC.

This chain connects TRBV6-5 to TRBJ2-7; 12 nucleotides agree with TRBD2. V dropped 5 bases and J dropped 6; count of bases not matched to a gene: 8. The CDR3 totals 15 residues. The germline V gene encodes CDR1 MNHEY and CDR2 SVGAGI. The CDR3 region is CASSLYGLAGREQYF. In nucleotides, the CDR3 is TGTGCCAGCAGTCTTTACGGACTAGCGGGACGCGAGCAGTACTTC.

This clonotype was observed many times. This chain's CDR3 is CASSFLPGGRNEQFF. The DNA for the CDR3 is TGTGCCAGCAGCTTCCTCCCAGGTGGAAGGAATGAGCAGTTCTTC. The chain carries TRBV7-3 and TRBJ2-1, with D hard to call. Germline V gives CDR1 SGHTA, CDR2 FQGTGA. Trimming shortened V by 3 bases and J by 7 bases, and 16 bases separated the two germline ends. The CDR3 is 15 residues long.

This clonotype was observed many times. This chain joins TRBV20-1 and TRBJ2-2; D tentatively reads TRBD1 or TRBD2 (5 bases each). The germline V gene has CDR1 DFQATT and CDR2 SNEGSKA (reference sequence). V shed 3 bases and J shed 8 bases, with 7 bases lying between them. There are 11 residues in the CDR3. CDR3 DNA: TGCAGTGCTAGGTGGGGGGGGGAGCTGTTTTTT. This sequence encodes CSARWGGELFF.

This clonotype was counted ten times or more. The chain couples TRBV5-6 to TRBJ2-1; TRBD1 matches at 7 bases. V shed 2 bases and J 6 bases; nucleotides not matched to a gene: 11. CDR3 length equals 16 residues. Looked up from germline, CDR1 is SGHDT and CDR2 is YYEEEE. CDR3 coding DNA: TGTGCCAGCAGCTTCGAAACAGGGGTAAGGGGCAATGAGCAGTTCTTC. Translation gives CASSFETGVRGNEQFF. Full variable domain (missing parts from reference TRBV5-6 and TRBJ2-1): DAGVTQSPTHLIKTRGQQVTLRCSPKSGHDTVSWYQQALGQGPQFIFQYYEEEERQRGNFPDRFSGHQFPNYSSELNVNALLLGDSALYLCASSFETGVRGNEQFFGPGTRLTVL.